This TCR beta chain was identified in a study of regulatory T cells in long-lasting Graves disease. Described time point: newly diagnosed GD, antithyroid drugs for less than 3 months. RNA isolated from PBMCs was used to make the TCR library. EDTA tubes were used for drawing around 9.7 milliliters of peripheral blood. Assembly of TCR beta libraries relied on iRepertoire HTBI primers together with Arm-PCR of CDR3 regions. Via MiXCR, TCRdb re-called the multiplex PCR reads, giving one row per CDR3 protein. This sample yields 350,000 to 450,000 distinct CDR3 sequences, of which about an eighth are seen a single time; over 15% belongs to the top ten. Findings of the study overall: Persistent-disease Graves' patients showed less TCR diversity than new cases. Persistent disease favored TRBV28, TRBJ1-2 and TRBJ2-5.

This clonotype occurred many times. What it binds is not known. Trimming cost V 2 bases and J 1 base, with 11 bases left between them. Germline V gene sequence: CDR1 KGHSH, CDR2 LQKENI. There are 15 residues in the CDR3. The data also belong to a second study, concerning T cells in Graves' hyperthyroidism and ophthalmopathy.

The source is a woman aged 18 to 35 with Graves disease. Sample: peripheral blood mononuclear cells (PBMCs), taken at new diagnosis, from a patient treated with antithyroid drugs. The rearrangement uses TRBV18 and TRBJ2-5; possible D gene TRBD2, 7 bases. In nucleotides, the CDR3 is TGTGCCAGCTCACCAGGGGGGGCTCTCCAAGAGACCCAGTACTTC. Protein: CASSPGGALQETQYF.